The 2 T cell receptor beta chains in this list originate from one sample, sequenced in a study of PD-L1 blockade in urothelial cancer. The time point: pretreatment peripheral blood. The protocol was immunoSEQ multiplex PCR, while the TCRdb copy is restricted to in-frame clones and leaves out a portion. Here the sample spans just under 65,000 clones, 75% to 85% being singletons. The sequencing used PBMCs, collected around atezolizumab (anti-PD-L1) treatment. The origin of the receptors is a man between 65 and 85 years old with urothelial cancer.

The chain links TRBV19 to TRBJ2-3, with D possibly TRBD1 on 6 matching bases. Germline CDR1 is LNHDA and CDR2 is SQIVND (reference sequence). This CDR3 is built from 13 residues. V lost 6 bases and J 2 bases, leaving 9 bases between the germline ends. Here the CDR3 reads CASSRQATDTQYF. The CDR3 nucleotides read TGTGCCAGTAGCCGACAGGCCACAGATACGCAGTATTTT.

This chain links TRBV7-9 with TRBJ1-2; possible D gene TRBD1, 5 bases. The CDR3 is made up of 11 amino acids. The germline V and J ends were trimmed by 5 bases and 10 bases, with 11 bases remaining between them. From germline, CDR1 is SEHNR and CDR2 FQNEAQ (reference sequence). CDR3 region: CASSADSDYTF. The CDR3 bases are TGTGCCAGCAGCGCAGACAGCGACTACACCTTC.